This T cell receptor (beta chain) was sequenced during a study of early T cells in non-severe SARS-CoV-2 infection. On the study more broadly: Investigators sequenced bulk RNA drawn from unsorted whole blood, and chains remained unpaired.

Unique molecular identifiers were affixed to single, distinct cDNA molecules. TCRdb reprocessed the 5' RACE reads via MiXCR and lists one record per CDR3 protein. Found here are around 50,000 distinct CDR3 sequences, roughly 6.5% of them singletons; the top ten hold less than 5%. This clonotype was seen many times. The source of this sequence is an adult who was a healthcare worker with PCR-confirmed SARS-CoV-2 infection or an uninfected control (not recorded which). The sample taken for sequencing was whole blood.

CDR3 residues: CASSARAGGFKETQYF. The CDR3 nucleotides read TGTGCCAGCAGCGCGCGGGCAGGGGGCTTTAAAGAGACCCAGTACTTC. This chain links TRBV7-3 with TRBJ2-5; 8 nucleotides align to TRBD1. CDR3 length: 16 amino acids. With V trimmed by 5 bases and J by 3 bases, 11 bases remained unmatched. CDR1 is SGHTA and CDR2 is FQGTGA in the germline V gene.